This T cell receptor (beta chain) was identified in a study of shared clonotypes between healthy human individuals. Study-level background: The study drew on a couple of women and three men aged 18 to 49 as donors.

The V and J ends lost 3 bases and 8 bases respectively, with 7 bases between them. The CDR3 is 12 residues long. The germline gives CDR1 MNHEY, CDR2 SMNVEV (reference sequence). Produced via immunoSEQ multiplex PCR; TCRdb's table is partial and in-frame only. The sample lists 2.3 million or so clones, 90% to 95% occurring once. A remark on this clone: Other DNA sequences in this specimen translate into the identical CDR3.

Sequencing was done on a sample of naive CD4+ T cells from PBMCs. The subset: CD45RA+ positively selected. This clonotype originated in a man aged 18 to 30 in good health. Some clones in this sample may be carry-over from other donors' samples. The J gene is TRBJ2-2, the V gene TRBV27, with D perhaps TRBD2 (5 bases). The CDR3 coding sequence is TGTGCCAGCAGTTTTCTAGCTGGGGAGCTGTTTTTT. It codes for CASSFLAGELFF.